The following is a TCR beta chain sequence with its context. The table lists this clonotype with a few counts. It has no known antigen specificity. No per-base quality is available; no much larger clone lies one base away. This sample stems from a study of blood T cells in healthy people across ages (dated by TCRdb to between 2014 and 2017). Concerning the study at large: In model experiments, template switching captured about one uniquely barcoded TCR beta cDNA molecule for every two T cells. The study measured age-related changes in TCR beta repertoire diversity using deep sequencing normalized with unique cDNA molecular identifiers. The donors were divided into four age groups: young (average approximately 17 years), middle-aged (approximately 39), aged (approximately 62) and long-lived (82). To avoid experimental bias, donors of different ages were randomly spread across the sequencing lanes. The study analyzed two additional independent replicas of 1 million unique cDNA reads from the same blood draw for two donors, one aged 18 to 29 and one aged 80 or older.

Receptors were amplified or captured by 5' RACE. The reads were generated on an Illumina HiSeq 2500. A second PCR of roughly 7 to 11 cycles was performed with a sample-barcoded 5' primer and a J-beta primer mix. A unique molecular identifier was introduced onto each TCR beta cDNA molecule by a template-switch 5' adaptor carrying 12 random nucleotides. Each sample yielded at least 3 million CDR3-containing paired-end reads. First-strand cDNA was synthesized from all RNA with the Mint cDNA synthesis kit, primed by a TRBC-specific oligonucleotide. After uracil-DNA glycosylase treatment, a first 18-cycle PCR used universal primers M1SS and BC2_uni_R on all cDNA. The paper's processing steps were these. Each sample was normalized by randomly selecting 1 million high-quality reads, each carrying a distinct molecular identifier. Reads with shared molecular identifiers were discarded instead of being binned into consensus sequences. MiTCR, run with a Q25 quality threshold and the strictest error-elimination algorithm, handled CDR3 identification, clonotype clustering and error correction. A nonparametric unseen species model with Euler transformation was used to estimate lower-bound total TCR beta diversity. TCRdb reanalyzed the raw reads on its own, using fastp at Q25 for trimming and MiXCR for clone calling, and kept in-frame beta chains. Each CDR3 protein gets just one entry, which takes the most common genes and DNA from the rows behind it. None of the V and J calls come from the authors' own analysis; TCRdb made them. This sample lists some 550,000 distinct CDR3 sequences; under 55% were detected once. The ten biggest clones cover roughly 25% of the sample.

The investigation overall reported the following: Estimates of total diversity based on one million sequenced T cells were regarded as lower bounds and as underestimates. The percentage of naive T cells measured by flow cytometry correlated strongly with observed TCR beta diversity. Because donor CMV infection status was unknown, age-related changes in expanded clonotypes were potentially confounded. As age increased, observed TCR beta diversity per million T cells dropped in a roughly linear way, and a significant reduction was already evident by age approximately 40. Since profiling was done on bulk unsorted PBMCs, naive and antigen-experienced compartments could not be conclusively compared. Compared with the aged group, more naive CD4+ T cells, fewer expanded clones and increased TCR diversity were shown by the long-lived group, suggesting age selection.

Donors were a few dozen systemically healthy Caucasian individuals from Russia aged 6 to 90 years. Approximately 11 milliliters of peripheral blood were drawn from each donor into EDTA-treated Vacutainer tubes. Ficoll-Paque density-gradient centrifugation was used to isolate PBMCs, with at least 6.5 million per sample. Total RNA was extracted from PBMCs with Trizol reagent, with at least 6 micrograms obtained per sample. Naive CD45RAhigh/CD27high T cell percentages were measured by flow cytometry on a PBMC aliquot from every donor. CDR1 and CDR2 were assigned from the germline V gene as SGHTA and FQGTGA. Reading from cysteine to phenylalanine, the CDR3 counts 15 amino acids. The only DNA kept is the CDR3, 45 bases in frame from the first base. V is trimmed back by 5 bases and J by 9 bases, and the junction contains 8 bases that no gene match accounts for.

The sequenced material came from blood. The receptor was isolated from a man aged 80 or over in good health. This sequence uses TRBV7-3 and TRBJ2-1; 12 central bases correspond to TRBD2. The CDR3 sequence is CASSRTSGGRGEQFF. The sequence in DNA is TGTGCCAGCAGCCGAACTAGCGGGGGGCGGGGTGAGCAGTTCTTC.